The 21 T cell receptor beta chains in this list originate from one sample, sequenced in a study of blood T cell repertoires in COVID-19. Assay: immunoSEQ multiplex PCR; the TCRdb copy retains only in-frame clones and omits some. The table shows roughly 250,000 clones, with approximately 82% occurring only once. The material sequenced was peripheral blood. Receptors originate from a woman older than 75 with active or convalescent COVID-19.

V is TRBV5-1 and J is TRBJ2-3; 7 bases agree with TRBD2. CDR3 size: 13 residues. The V gene end was trimmed by 5 bases and the J gene end by 0 bases; junction bases not matched to a gene: 0. The germline V gene encodes CDR1 SGHRS and CDR2 YFSETQ. The CDR3 sequence: CASRGGSTDTQYF. The CDR3 region has the DNA TGCGCCAGCAGGGGGGGGAGCACAGATACGCAGTATTTT. The full variable domain, completed using reference TRBV5-1 and TRBJ2-3, is KAGVTQTPRYLIKTRGQQVTLSCSPISGHRSVSWYQQTPGQGLQFLFEYFSETQRNKGNFPGRFSGRQFSNSRSEMNVSTLELGDSALYLCASRGGSTDTQYFGPGTRLTVL.

The chain couples TRBV3-1 (or the pseudogene TRBV3-2) to TRBJ2-6; no clear D. Deletions cut 1 base from V and 4 bases from J, with 8 bases between. The length of the CDR3 is 15 residues. The germline gives CDR1 LGHDT, CDR2 YNNKEL (reference sequence). In DNA, the CDR3 is TGTGCCAGCAGCCAAGCAAGCGCAGGGGCCAACGTCCTGACTTTC. This translates into CASSQASAGANVLTF.

This chain connects TRBV4-1 to TRBJ1-1, with D perhaps TRBD1 (6 bases). Germline V CDR1 and CDR2: MGHRA, YSYEKL. Trimming cost V 4 bases and J 0 bases, with 12 bases left between them. The CDR3 spans 15 residues. The CDR3 sequence is CASSLTTGMNTEAFF. The CDR3 coding sequence is TGCGCCAGCAGCCTTACGACAGGAATGAACACTGAAGCTTTCTTT.

This chain uses TRBV18 with TRBJ2-3; D might be TRBD2 (6 bases). V gave up 3 bases and J gave up 2 bases, with 15 bases separating them. Germline CDR1 and CDR2: KGHSH and LQKENI. The CDR3 consists of 16 residues. The CDR3 protein is CASSPAGTGHTDTQYF. The DNA of the CDR3 is TGTGCCAGCTCACCCGCCGGGACTGGACACACAGATACGCAGTATTTT.

For the CDR3, the DNA is TGTGCCAGCAGTGCGGAGGGCGATTGGAGTGGGAACATTCAGTACTTC. Its translation is CASSAEGDWSGNIQYF. The chain joins TRBV2 to TRBJ2-4; D may be TRBD2 (6 bases). This CDR3 is 16 amino acids long. Trimming stripped 4 bases from V and 7 bases from J, with 20 bases between. Germline-derived CDR1 and CDR2 are SNHLY and FYNNEI.

The chain recombines TRBV27 with TRBJ2-3; D is uncertain. V was shortened by 0 bases and J by 0 bases, with 13 bases between the two germline ends. Germline CDR1 reads MNHEY; CDR2 reads SMNVEV (reference sequence). The CDR3 runs 17 residues. The chain's CDR3 is CASSLSLRGTSTDTQYF. As DNA, the CDR3 is TGTGCCAGCAGTTTATCCCTGCGAGGAACTAGCACAGATACGCAGTATTTT.

The chain recombines TRBV10-2 with TRBJ2-1, with D possibly being TRBD2 (5 bases). This CDR3 has 13 residues. The V end was cut by 10 bases, the J end by 0 bases, with 10 bases between. CDR1 and CDR2 (germline): WSHSY, SAAADI. The CDR3: CATRTSSYNEQFF. The CDR3, as DNA: TGCGCCACAAGGACTTCCTCCTACAATGAGCAGTTCTTC.

The chain joins TRBV2 to TRBJ1-5; 9 bases agree with TRBD1. The CDR3 is 16 residues long. V lost 2 bases to trimming and J lost 1 base; unmatched junction nucleotides: 3. Germline assignment: CDR1 SNHLY and CDR2 FYNNEI. DNA of the CDR3: TGTGCCAGCAGTGAAAGAACAGGGGGCAGCAATCAGCCCCAGCATTTT. Its protein product is CASSERTGGSNQPQHF.

The V gene is TRBV30, the J gene TRBJ1-2; D unresolved. The V gene lost 3 bases and the J gene lost 7 bases, with 9 bases spanning the gap. The CDR3 has 11 residues. Per germline, CDR1 GTSNPN and CDR2 SVGIG (reference sequence). CDR3 in DNA: TGTGCCTGGAGCCATGCGGGTGGCTACACCTTC. As protein: CAWSHAGGYTF.

The CDR3 sequence is CASSSDRDRVFSTNEKLFF. CDR3 coding DNA: TGTGCCAGCAGTTCCGACCGGGACAGGGTTTTCTCAACTAATGAAAAACTGTTTTTT. The V gene is TRBV28, the J gene TRBJ1-4; 9 bases fit TRBD1. In germline, CDR1 is MDHEN, CDR2 SYDVKM. The CDR3 is 19 residues long. V gave up 4 bases and J gave up 0 bases; unmatched junction bases: 12. Full variable domain (rest looked up from reference TRBV28 and TRBJ1-4): DVKVTQSSRYLVKRTGEKVFLECVQDMDHENMFWYRQDPGLGLRLIYFSYDVKMKEKGDIPEGYSVSREKKERFSLILESASTNQTSMYLCASSSDRDRVFSTNEKLFFGSGTQLSVL.

DNA for the CDR3: TGTGCCAGCAGACGACAGGACCTTGGATTTTACGAGCAGTACTTC. Residues: CASRRQDLGFYEQYF. The V call is TRBV28, the J call TRBJ2-7; D may be TRBD1 (6 bases). Trimming removed 6 bases at V and 4 bases at J, with 19 bases between. The CDR3 covers 15 residues. CDR1 is MDHEN, CDR2 SYDVKM, per germline.

The chain uses TRBV11-1 and TRBJ2-1, with D perhaps matching TRBD1 (6 bases). Trimming cost V 4 bases and J 10 bases, with 14 bases left between them. This CDR3 region has 13 residues. The germline V gene encodes CDR1 SGHAT and CDR2 FQDESV (reference sequence). The CDR3 loop reads CASSSGTTTEQFF. The CDR3 DNA follows: TGTGCCAGCAGCTCCGGGACAACAACAGAGCAGTTCTTC.

The chain combines TRBV15 with TRBJ1-5; D gene unclear. The CDR3 sequence is 14 residues long. Trimming took off 0 bases at V and 3 bases at J, with 6 bases between the two ends. From germline, CDR1 is LNHNV and CDR2 YYDKDF (reference sequence). CDR3 amino acids: CATSRDSNNQPQHF. The CDR3 DNA is TGTGCCACCAGCAGAGACAGTAACAATCAGCCCCAGCATTTT.

The CDR3 here is CASSYTGGRDTQYF. In DNA form, the CDR3 reads TGTGCCAGCAGTTATACGGGGGGTAGGGATACGCAGTATTTT. V usage is TRBV6-9 and J usage is TRBJ2-3, with TRBD2 identical over 7 bases. CDR1 is MNHGY, CDR2 SVAAGI, per germline. This CDR3 has 14 residues. J gave up 6 bases and V 2 bases, and 5 bases lay outside the gene matches.

The rearrangement joins TRBV5-1 to TRBJ1-4; 9 positions match TRBD1. The CDR3 extends over 15 amino acids. The germline CDR1 and CDR2 sequences are SGHRS and YFSETQ. The V segment lost 1 base and the J segment 7 bases; nucleotides outside the gene matches: 5. The CDR3 loop is CASSLWGQGGEKLFF. The CDR3 nucleotides are TGCGCCAGCAGCTTGTGGGGACAGGGCGGTGAAAAACTGTTTTTT.

The rearrangement uses TRBV28 and TRBJ1-2; D is unresolved. Germline values: CDR1 MDHEN, CDR2 SYDVKM. V was shortened by 6 bases and J by 2 bases, with 13 bases between the two germline ends. The CDR3 is 14 amino acids. The CDR3 is CASSPRTVNYGYTF. Here the CDR3 DNA reads TGTGCCAGCAGCCCGCGCACAGTAAACTATGGCTACACCTTC.

V gene TRBV18 combines with J gene TRBJ2-5; 8 positions agree with TRBD2. Germline values: CDR1 KGHSH, CDR2 LQKENI. The CDR3 loop spans 14 amino acids. The J segment lost 2 bases and the V segment lost 5 bases, leaving 4 bases of the junction unmatched. The CDR3 reads CASSGTSGQETQYF. The CDR3 nucleotides read TGTGCCAGCTCAGGAACTAGCGGTCAAGAGACCCAGTACTTC.

The genes are TRBV28 and TRBJ2-6; the match to TRBD1 covers 7 bases. CDR3 length: 17 residues. Germline lookup yields CDR1 MDHEN and CDR2 SYDVKM. J lost 3 bases, V lost 4 bases, and 9 bases had no gene match. CDR3 sequence: CASSSTGLSSGANVLTF. The CDR3 nucleotides read TGTGCCAGCAGTTCGACAGGGTTAAGTAGTGGGGCCAACGTCCTGACTTTC. Filled out from reference TRBV28 and TRBJ2-6, the complete variable domain reads DVKVTQSSRYLVKRTGEKVFLECVQDMDHENMFWYRQDPGLGLRLIYFSYDVKMKEKGDIPEGYSVSREKKERFSLILESASTNQTSMYLCASSSTGLSSGANVLTFGAGSRLTVL.

V is TRBV6-2 or TRBV6-3 and J is TRBJ1-5; D gene uncertain. The CDR3 extends over 15 amino acids. V lost 0 bases and J 7 bases, leaving 13 bases between the germline ends. The V gene's germline CDR1 is MNHEY and CDR2 SVGEGT. The CDR3 loop is CASSYSSAPRQPQHF. In DNA, the CDR3 is TGTGCCAGCAGTTACTCGTCGGCCCCCAGGCAGCCCCAGCATTTT.

The V call is TRBV2, the J call TRBJ1-2, with 10 bases fitting TRBD1. This CDR3 contains 15 residues. Germline assignment: CDR1 SNHLY and CDR2 FYNNEI. After removal of 8 bases from V and 0 bases from J, the junction contained 6 bases not matched to a gene. DNA of the CDR3: TGTGCCAGCGCCGGGACAGGGGCCTCTAACTATGGCTACACCTTC. It encodes CASAGTGASNYGYTF. The variable domain in full, completed from reference TRBV2 and TRBJ1-2, reads EPEVTQTPSHQVTQMGQEVILRCVPISNHLYFYWYRQILGQKVEFLVSFYNNEISEKSEIFDDQFSVERPDGSNFTLKIRSTKLEDSAMYFCASAGTGASNYGYTFGSGTRLTVV.

This rearrangement joins TRBV6-6 to TRBJ1-1; D may be TRBD1 (6 bases). Trimming pared 8 bases from V and 0 bases from J, leaving 16 bases between. Looked up from germline, CDR1 is MNHNY and CDR2 is SVGAGI (reference sequence). The CDR3 runs to 15 residues. This CDR3 reads CASPSDGGMNTEAFF. DNA of the CDR3: TGTGCCAGCCCCTCAGATGGGGGCATGAACACTGAAGCTTTCTTT.